The 10 T cell receptor beta chains below come from one sample, sequenced in a study of cytomegalovirus exposure and HLA in healthy donors. Produced via immunoSEQ multiplex PCR; TCRdb's table is partial and in-frame only. The repertoire holds 65,000 to 90,000 clones, with approximately 95% as singletons. The sample was PBMCs. These receptors were taken from a man younger than 35 in good health and CMV-seronegative.

The chain is built from TRBV7-9 and TRBJ1-5; D perhaps matches TRBD1 (5 bases). Germline V gives CDR1 SEHNR, CDR2 FQNEAQ (reference sequence). Trimming left V 2 bases short and J 4 bases short, with 12 bases between. The CDR3 extends over 15 amino acids. The CDR3 region has the DNA TGTGCCAGCAGCTTATCTGTGGGGCCTAATCAGCCCCAGCATTTT. Its protein is CASSLSVGPNQPQHF.

The CDR3 sequence is CASNTDREDGNTIYF. The CDR3, as DNA: TGTGCCAGCAACACCGACAGGGAGGACGGAAACACCATATATTTT. This rearrangement joins TRBV28 to TRBJ1-3; TRBD1 matches at 7 bases. CDR1 and CDR2 (germline): MDHEN, SYDVKM. The J segment lost 4 bases and the V segment lost 7 bases, leaving 10 bases of the junction unmatched. This CDR3 region has 15 residues.

The rearrangement uses TRBV19 and TRBJ1-1; maybe TRBD1 (5 bases). Germline V gene lookup returns CDR1 LNHDA and CDR2 SQIVND (reference sequence). The V and J ends lost 6 bases and 0 bases respectively, with 11 bases between them. The length of the CDR3 is 14 residues. The CDR3 region is CASRPTEMNTEAFF. The CDR3 DNA reads TGTGCCAGTAGACCGACAGAGATGAACACTGAAGCTTTCTTT.

About this clone itself: Other DNA sequences in the same sample also yield this CDR3. This sequence joins TRBV27 and TRBJ1-5; 8 nucleotides match TRBD1. After removal of 6 bases from V and 2 bases from J, the junction contained 3 bases not matched to a gene. From germline, CDR1 is MNHEY and CDR2 SMNVEV (reference sequence). The CDR3 spans 14 residues. CDR3 coding DNA: TGTGCCAGCAGCCCGGGACAGGGCAATCAGCCCCAGCATTTT. Translation: CASSPGQGNQPQHF.

The chain links TRBV11-3 to TRBJ1-1, with 8 nucleotides matching TRBD1. J was trimmed by 7 bases and V by 5 bases; bases with no gene match: 6. The CDR3 totals 13 residues. Germline V gene data show CDR1 as SGHNT and CDR2 as YENEEA. The CDR3 region is CASSDRQGSEAFF. Here the CDR3 DNA reads TGTGCCAGCAGCGACCGACAGGGGAGTGAAGCTTTCTTT.

The chain recombines TRBV19 with TRBJ2-2; tentatively, D is TRBD2 (7 bases). Trimming took 9 bases from V and 2 from J, leaving 19 bases between them. Germline values: CDR1 LNHDA, CDR2 SQIVND (reference sequence). The CDR3 spans 16 residues. CDR3 coding DNA: TGTGCCAGCCGAAGGGGGGGCGGGGGTAACACCGGGGAGCTGTTTTTT. Protein product: CASRRGGGGNTGELFF.

CDR3 in DNA: TGTGCCAGCAGCCCCGGACAGGGCTCCTACAATGAGCAGTTCTTC. Its translation is CASSPGQGSYNEQFF. The V gene is TRBV7-6, the J gene TRBJ2-1, with 8 positions matching TRBD1. The CDR3 loop spans 15 amino acids. Germline trimming cut 5 bases from V and 0 bases from J; bases unmatched to any gene: 3. The germline CDR1 and CDR2 sequences are SGHVS and FNYEAQ. Full variable domain (rest looked up from reference TRBV7-6 and TRBJ2-1): GAGVSQSPRYKVTKRGQDVALRCDPISGHVSLYWYRQALGQGPEFLTYFNYEAQQDKSGLPNDRFSAERPEGSISTLTIQRTEQRDSAMYRCASSPGQGSYNEQFFGPGTRLTVL.

The chain uses TRBV27 and TRBJ2-3; 8 bases match TRBD1. Germline V CDR1 and CDR2: MNHEY, SMNVEV (reference sequence). The CDR3 loop spans 17 amino acids. The V segment lost 5 bases and the J segment 1 base; nucleotides outside the gene matches: 11. CDR3 loop: CASSPSGGQGRTDTQYF. For the CDR3, the DNA is TGTGCCAGCAGTCCCTCGGGTGGACAGGGCCGCACAGATACGCAGTATTTT.

This chain links TRBV19 with TRBJ2-5; TRBD2 is a possible D gene (5 bases). The germline V gene has CDR1 LNHDA and CDR2 SQIVND (reference sequence). The CDR3 is 14 amino acids. V was pared by 5 bases and J by 3 bases, with 13 bases between. CDR3 sequence: CASSRELAEETQYF. CDR3 nucleotides: TGTGCCAGTAGTCGCGAGCTAGCCGAAGAGACCCAGTACTTC.

The chain couples TRBV19 to TRBJ1-2; 7 nucleotides match TRBD1. Germline CDR1 is LNHDA and CDR2 is SQIVND (reference sequence). V gave up 3 bases and J gave up 3 bases; unmatched junction bases: 4. CDR3 length equals 14 residues. The CDR3 coding sequence is TGTGCCAGTAGTATGGTAACAGGGGACTATGGCTACACCTTC. Protein: CASSMVTGDYGYTF.